This T cell receptor beta chain was identified in a study of blood T cell repertoires in COVID-19. In the study overall: Whether acute or convalescent, the COVID-19 samples came from the United States, Italy and Spain. In each case, the material was cDNA or gDNA derived from T cells, B-cell-depleted T cells, or PBMCs.

How the authors handled the data: Reference gene primer amplification gave nucleated cell count estimates. Clones were sequenced by immunoSEQ multiplex PCR, and TCRdb holds only the in-frame ones, with some missing. The DNA was the basis for D and trimming; V, J and clone size are from that table. This sample has 70,000 to 100,000 clones, with around 88% found just once. The ends lost 2 bases at V and 7 bases at J; junction bases unmatched: 7. The V gene's germline CDR1 is SGDLS and CDR2 YYNGEE. The length of the CDR3 is 14 residues. The chain couples TRBV9 to TRBJ2-7, with TRBD2 matching 9 bases. Sequencing was performed on peripheral blood. The sequence was obtained from a woman aged 70-85 years with acute or convalescent COVID-19. CDR3 protein: CASSVASGDWEQYF. CDR3 sequence (DNA): TGTGCCAGCAGCGTGGCTAGCGGGGATTGGGAGCAGTACTTC.